Listed here are 13 T cell receptor beta chains from one sample, sequenced in a study of tumor-infiltrating lymphocytes in primary liver carcinoma. Blood RNA came from unsorted whole blood; germline DNA was also extracted. TCR beta cDNA was reverse-transcribed from around 0.55 ug of total RNA. The reaction used a constant-region primer and ProtoScript II reverse transcriptase. Three-round nested multiplex PCR performed with slightly modified ARM-PCR produced the TCR beta libraries. The two initial PCR rounds, about 9 cycles each, used TRBV1-TRBV30 forward and C-beta reverse primers. TCRdb called the multiplex PCR reads again in MiXCR, with one record for every CDR3 protein. The repertoire includes fewer than 400,000 distinct CDR3 sequences, around three fifths of them detected once, and approximately 15% sits in the top ten. Sequenced: peripheral blood. The receptors shown here come from a woman in her 30s with primary liver carcinoma and hepatitis B virus infection.

CDR3 sequence (DNA): TGTGCCAGCAGTGGACAGGCCGGAACTAATGAAAAACTGTTTTTT. Its translation is CASSGQAGTNEKLFF. J is TRBJ1-4 and V is TRBV6-1; possible D gene TRBD1, 6 bases. V lost 4 bases and J 1 base, leaving 10 bases between the germline ends. Looked up from germline, CDR1 is MNHNS and CDR2 is SASEGT. There are 15 residues in the CDR3.

Comment on this clonotype: A read error may explain this, as a much larger clone is one base away. This chain links TRBV4-1 with TRBJ1-2, with 7 bases aligning to TRBD1. From germline, CDR1 is MGHRA and CDR2 YSYEKL. The CDR3 spans 15 residues. CDR3 protein: CASNQAPGGNYGYTF. The CDR3 DNA reads TGCGCCAGCAACCAAGCCCCAGGGGGTAACTATGGCTACACCTTC.

This clonotype showed up just a few times. This chain uses TRBV11-2 with TRBJ2-7, with D possibly matching TRBD1 (5 bases). In germline, CDR1 is SGHAT, CDR2 FQNNGV. The length of the CDR3 is 12 residues. V shed 8 bases and J shed 5 bases, with 13 bases lying between them. Here the CDR3 DNA reads TGTGCCAGCGGTAGGGGTTACGACGAGCAGTACTTC. Amino acids: CASGRGYDEQYF.

For this clonotype: A much larger clonotype is one base distant, so this may be a read error. The chain uses TRBV29-1 and TRBJ2-6; 7 nucleotides agree with TRBD2. The V gene's germline CDR1 is SQVTM and CDR2 ANQGSEA. The CDR3 totals 14 residues. The CDR3 DNA reads as TGCAGCGTTGGAGCGGGGTCTGGGGCCTACGTCCTGACTTTC. Translation gives CSVGAGSGAYVLTF.

A single count supports this clonotype. The rearrangement uses TRBV12-3 or TRBV12-4 and TRBJ2-3; a possible D gene is TRBD2 (5 bases). The CDR3 totals 18 residues. The V end lost 5 bases, the J end lost 2 bases, and 23 bases lay between the germline ends. The CDR3 nucleotides read TGTGCCAGCAGTCTTGGGCTGTTCGGGGAGTGGAACACAGATACGCAGTATTTT. Translation gives CASSLGLFGEWNTDTQYF.

Remarks on this clonotype: This may be a read error: a much more frequent sequence differs by one nucleotide. CDR3 residues: CSVPGGPVKNIQYF. CDR3 in DNA: TGCAGCGTACCAGGGGGACCAGTCAAAAACATTCAGTACTTC. The chain recombines TRBV29-1 with TRBJ2-4; 7 positions agree with TRBD1. Unmatched junction bases numbered 8, after V lost 6 bases and J lost 3 bases. Germline CDR1 SQVTM, CDR2 ANQGSEA. The CDR3 is made up of 14 amino acids.

The chain has TRBV7-9 and TRBJ1-6; D unresolved. Between the trimmed V and J ends, which lost 4 bases and 6 bases, there was a span of 4 bases. Per the germline V gene, CDR1 is SEHNR and CDR2 is FQNEAQ (reference sequence). The CDR3 length is 12 residues. CDR3 loop: CASSSVNSPLHF. The CDR3 DNA reads as TGTGCCAGCAGCTCCGTTAATTCACCCCTCCACTTT.

Points on this clonotype: A much more abundant neighbour one base away suggests this may be a read error. The chain couples TRBV14 to TRBJ2-1, with D uncertain. The CDR3 is 12 residues long. Germline CDR1 SGHDN, CDR2 FVKESK. Trimming removed 3 bases from V and 9 bases from J, with 9 bases in between. This CDR3 reads CASSQRPTEQFF. The CDR3 DNA sequence: TGTGCCAGCAGCCAGCGACCAACTGAGCAGTTCTTC.

This clonotype came up many times. V gene TRBV4-2 combines with J gene TRBJ2-1; TRBD1 is a possible D gene (8 bases). Trimming removed 4 bases from V and 9 bases from J, with 25 bases in between. The CDR3 is 17 residues long. Germline CDR1 is LGHNA and CDR2 is YNFKEQ. CDR3 DNA: TGTGCCAGCAGCCGAGATGCAGGGGGCGGGAGATACGGTGAGCAGTTCTTC. This gives the protein CASSRDAGGGRYGEQFF.

This clonotype has at least ten counts. This chain links TRBV11-2 with TRBJ2-3, with a tentative D call TRBD2 (5 bases). The CDR3 extends over 13 amino acids. The germline gives CDR1 SGHAT, CDR2 FQNNGV. Trimming removed 0 bases from V and 4 bases from J, with 5 bases in between. The CDR3 DNA reads TGTGCCAGCAGCTTAGAGAGGGCAGATACGCAGTATTTT. It encodes CASSLERADTQYF.

This chain joins TRBV12-3 or TRBV12-4 and TRBJ2-1; D is unresolved. V was trimmed by 3 bases and J by 5 bases, leaving 8 bases between them. The CDR3 loop spans 13 amino acids. The CDR3, as DNA: TGTGCCAGCAGTTTTGGGCGAAACAATGAGCAGTTCTTC. Its translation is CASSFGRNNEQFF.

Concerning this clonotype: A much larger clone lies one base from this, so it may be a read error. The final CDR3 position lacks the conserved phenylalanine or tryptophan, pointing to a likely read error. CDR3: CSGADNGFTEAFI. Here the CDR3 DNA reads TGCAGCGGGGCGGACAACGGTTTCACTGAAGCTTTCATT. The rearrangement joins TRBV29-1 to TRBJ1-1, with D tentatively TRBD1 (5 bases). V lost 7 bases and J 4 bases, leaving 16 bases between the germline ends. Per the germline V gene, CDR1 is SQVTM and CDR2 is ANQGSEA. The CDR3 totals 13 residues.

This chain uses TRBV5-1 with TRBJ2-6; TRBD1 aligns across 9 bases. The CDR3 extends over 18 amino acids. Germline V gene sequence: CDR1 SGHRS, CDR2 YFSETQ. After removal of 2 bases from V and 4 bases from J, the junction contained 10 bases not matched to a gene. CDR3 in amino acids: CASSLMGQGTGGANVLTF. The DNA for the CDR3 is TGCGCCAGCAGCTTAATGGGACAGGGCACCGGAGGGGCCAACGTCCTGACTTTC.